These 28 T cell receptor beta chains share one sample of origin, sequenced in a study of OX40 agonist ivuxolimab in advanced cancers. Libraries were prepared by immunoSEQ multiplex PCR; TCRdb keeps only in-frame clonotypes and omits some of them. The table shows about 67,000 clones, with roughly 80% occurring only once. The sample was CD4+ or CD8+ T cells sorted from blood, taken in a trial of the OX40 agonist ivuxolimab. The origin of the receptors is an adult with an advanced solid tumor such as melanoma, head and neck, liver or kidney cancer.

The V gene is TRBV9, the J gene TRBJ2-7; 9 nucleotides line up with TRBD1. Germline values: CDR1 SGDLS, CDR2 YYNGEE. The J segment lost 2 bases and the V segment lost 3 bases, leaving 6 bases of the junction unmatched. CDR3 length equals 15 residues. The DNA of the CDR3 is TGTGCCAGCAGCGGAAGGGACAGGGACCCCTACGAGCAGTACTTC. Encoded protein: CASSGRDRDPYEQYF.

The CDR3 nucleotides are TGTGCCAGCAGCTTACTGGGACAGTATAGCAATCAGCCCCAGCATTTT. Translating gives CASSLLGQYSNQPQHF. V is TRBV7-2 and J is TRBJ1-5; 7 bases agree with TRBD1. J lost 0 bases, V lost 2 bases, and 4 bases had no gene match. The CDR3 is made up of 16 amino acids. The germline V gene has CDR1 SGHTA and CDR2 FQGNSA.

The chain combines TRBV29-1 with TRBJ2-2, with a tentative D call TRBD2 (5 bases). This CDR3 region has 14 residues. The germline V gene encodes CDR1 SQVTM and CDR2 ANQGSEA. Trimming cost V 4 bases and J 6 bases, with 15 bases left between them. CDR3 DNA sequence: TGCAGCGTTGGGGCTAGCAGGTCGCCCGGGGAGCTGTTTTTT. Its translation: CSVGASRSPGELFF.

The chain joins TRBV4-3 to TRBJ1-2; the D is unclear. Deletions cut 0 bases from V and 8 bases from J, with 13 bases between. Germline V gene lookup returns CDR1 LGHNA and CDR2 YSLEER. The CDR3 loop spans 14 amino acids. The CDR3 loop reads CASSQDRNRNGYTF. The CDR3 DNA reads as TGCGCCAGCAGCCAAGACCGTAACAGAAACGGCTACACCTTC.

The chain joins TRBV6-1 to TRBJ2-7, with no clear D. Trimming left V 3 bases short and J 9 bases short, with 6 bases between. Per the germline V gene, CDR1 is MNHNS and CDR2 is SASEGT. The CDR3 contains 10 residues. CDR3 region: CASSEVAQYV. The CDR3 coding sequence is TGTGCCAGCAGTGAGGTGGCGCAGTACGTC.

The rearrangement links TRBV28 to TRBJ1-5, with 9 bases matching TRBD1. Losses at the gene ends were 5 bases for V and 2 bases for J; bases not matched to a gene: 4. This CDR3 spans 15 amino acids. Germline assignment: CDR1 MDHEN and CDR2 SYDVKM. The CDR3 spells CASSQQGAGNQPQHF. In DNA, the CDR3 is TGTGCCAGCAGTCAACAGGGGGCTGGCAATCAGCCCCAGCATTTT.

The CDR3 reads CASGLGGGTQPQHF. In DNA, the CDR3 is TGTGCTAGTGGTTTGGGAGGGGGAACTCAGCCCCAGCATTTT. The chain recombines TRBV12-5 with TRBJ1-5; tentatively, D is TRBD1 (6 bases). Trimming left V 1 base short and J 6 bases short, with 10 bases between. The germline V gene has CDR1 LGHNT and CDR2 FRNRAP. This CDR3 is built from 14 residues.

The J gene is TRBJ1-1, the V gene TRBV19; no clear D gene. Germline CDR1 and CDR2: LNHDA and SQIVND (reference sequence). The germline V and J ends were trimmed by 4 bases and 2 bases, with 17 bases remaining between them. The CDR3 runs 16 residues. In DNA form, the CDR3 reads TGTGCCAGTAGTACCCTCGTCGGGATAGTTAACACTGAAGCTTTCTTT. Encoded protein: CASSTLVGIVNTEAFF.

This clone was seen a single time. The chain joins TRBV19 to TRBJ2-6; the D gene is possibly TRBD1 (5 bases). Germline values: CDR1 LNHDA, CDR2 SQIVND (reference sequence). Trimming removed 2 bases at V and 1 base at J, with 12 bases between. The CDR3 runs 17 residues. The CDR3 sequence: CASSIIGQGSGANVLTF. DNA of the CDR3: TGTGCCAGTAGTATAATTGGGCAGGGTTCTGGGGCCAACGTCCTGACTTTC.

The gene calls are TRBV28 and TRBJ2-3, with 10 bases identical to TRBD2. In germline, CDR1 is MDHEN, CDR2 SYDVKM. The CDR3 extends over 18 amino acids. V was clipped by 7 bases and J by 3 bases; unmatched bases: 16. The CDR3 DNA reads TGTGCCAGCACCCTTCCAGCGGGAGGGCCCGGTTTGACAGATACGCAGTATTTT. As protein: CASTLPAGGPGLTDTQYF.

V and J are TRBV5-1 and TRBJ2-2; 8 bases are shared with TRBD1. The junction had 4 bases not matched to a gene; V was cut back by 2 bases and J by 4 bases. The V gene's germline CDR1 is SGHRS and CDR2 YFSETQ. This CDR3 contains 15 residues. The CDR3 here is CASSFRTGLTGELFF. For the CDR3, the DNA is TGCGCCAGCAGCTTTAGGACAGGGCTCACCGGGGAGCTGTTTTTT. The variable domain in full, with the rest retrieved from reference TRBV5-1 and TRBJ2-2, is KAGVTQTPRYLIKTRGQQVTLSCSPISGHRSVSWYQQTPGQGLQFLFEYFSETQRNKGNFPGRFSGRQFSNSRSEMNVSTLELGDSALYLCASSFRTGLTGELFFGEGSRLTVL.

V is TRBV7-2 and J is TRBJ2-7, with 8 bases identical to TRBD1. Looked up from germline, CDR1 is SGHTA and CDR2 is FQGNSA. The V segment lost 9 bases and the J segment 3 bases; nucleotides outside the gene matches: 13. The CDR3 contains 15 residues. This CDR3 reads CASKPLDRDLYEQYF. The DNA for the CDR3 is TGTGCCAGTAAGCCGTTGGACAGGGACCTCTACGAGCAGTACTTC.

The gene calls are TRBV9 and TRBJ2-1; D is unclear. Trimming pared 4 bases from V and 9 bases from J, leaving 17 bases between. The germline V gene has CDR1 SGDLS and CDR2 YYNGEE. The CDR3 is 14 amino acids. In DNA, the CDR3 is TGTGCCAGCAGCCCCCGCCCCAATCTGGGTGAGCAGTTCTTC. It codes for CASSPRPNLGEQFF.

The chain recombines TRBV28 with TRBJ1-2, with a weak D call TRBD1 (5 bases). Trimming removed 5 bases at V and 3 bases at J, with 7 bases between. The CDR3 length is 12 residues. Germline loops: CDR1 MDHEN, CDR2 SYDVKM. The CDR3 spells CASSGGDYGYTF. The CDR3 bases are TGTGCCAGCAGTGGGGGGGACTATGGCTACACCTTC.

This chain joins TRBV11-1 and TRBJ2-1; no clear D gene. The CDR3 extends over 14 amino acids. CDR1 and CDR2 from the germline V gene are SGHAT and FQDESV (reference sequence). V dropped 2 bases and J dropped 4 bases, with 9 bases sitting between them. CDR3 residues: CASSLSAGYNEQFF. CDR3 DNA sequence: TGTGCCAGCAGCTTAAGTGCTGGATACAATGAGCAGTTCTTC.

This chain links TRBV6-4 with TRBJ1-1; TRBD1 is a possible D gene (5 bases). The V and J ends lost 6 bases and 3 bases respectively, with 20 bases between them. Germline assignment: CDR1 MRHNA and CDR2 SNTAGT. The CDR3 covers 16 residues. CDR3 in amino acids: CASSPPWQGGDTEAFF. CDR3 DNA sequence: TGTGCCAGCAGCCCCCCGTGGCAGGGAGGGGACACTGAAGCTTTCTTT.

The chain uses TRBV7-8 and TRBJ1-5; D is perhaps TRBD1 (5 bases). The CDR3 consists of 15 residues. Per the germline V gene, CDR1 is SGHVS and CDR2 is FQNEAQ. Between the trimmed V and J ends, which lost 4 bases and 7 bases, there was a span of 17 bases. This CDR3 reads CASSSRAEWGQPQHF. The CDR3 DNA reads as TGTGCCAGCAGCTCCCGGGCCGAATGGGGCCAGCCCCAGCATTTT.

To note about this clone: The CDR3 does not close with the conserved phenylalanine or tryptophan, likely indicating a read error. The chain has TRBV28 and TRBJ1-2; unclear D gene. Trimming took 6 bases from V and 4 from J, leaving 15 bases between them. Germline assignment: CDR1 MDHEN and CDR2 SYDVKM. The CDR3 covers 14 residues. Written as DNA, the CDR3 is TGTGCCAGCAGAACCCACAAGGGAACCTATGGCTACACCCTC. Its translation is CASRTHKGTYGYTL.

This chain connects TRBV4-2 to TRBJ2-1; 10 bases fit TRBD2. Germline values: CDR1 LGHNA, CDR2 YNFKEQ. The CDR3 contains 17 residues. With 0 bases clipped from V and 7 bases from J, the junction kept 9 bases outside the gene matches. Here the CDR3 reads CASSQDRSGGAFNEQFF. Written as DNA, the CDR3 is TGTGCCAGCAGCCAAGATCGGAGCGGGGGGGCCTTTAATGAGCAGTTCTTC.

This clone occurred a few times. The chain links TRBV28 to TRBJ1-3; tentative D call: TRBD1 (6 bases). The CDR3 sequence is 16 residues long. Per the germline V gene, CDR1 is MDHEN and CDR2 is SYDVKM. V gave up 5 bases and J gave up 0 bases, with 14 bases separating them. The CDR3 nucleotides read TGTGCCAGCAGTCCCCTGACAGGACCCTCTGGAAACACCATATATTTT. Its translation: CASSPLTGPSGNTIYF. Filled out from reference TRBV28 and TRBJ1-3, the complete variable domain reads DVKVTQSSRYLVKRTGEKVFLECVQDMDHENMFWYRQDPGLGLRLIYFSYDVKMKEKGDIPEGYSVSREKKERFSLILESASTNQTSMYLCASSPLTGPSGNTIYFGEGSWLTVV.

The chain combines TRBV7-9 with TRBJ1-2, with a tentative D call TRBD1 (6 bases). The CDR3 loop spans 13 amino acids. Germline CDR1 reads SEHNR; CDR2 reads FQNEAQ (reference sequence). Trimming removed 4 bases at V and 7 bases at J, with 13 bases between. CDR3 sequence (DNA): TGTGCCAGCAGCTCAGGGGAGGCCGGTGGCTACACCTTC. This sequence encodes CASSSGEAGGYTF.

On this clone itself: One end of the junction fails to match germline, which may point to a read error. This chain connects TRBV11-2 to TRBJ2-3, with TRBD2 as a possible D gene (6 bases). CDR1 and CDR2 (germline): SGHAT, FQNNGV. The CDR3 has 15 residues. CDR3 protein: CASSLEIGVVAASNF. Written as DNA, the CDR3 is TGTGCCAGCAGCTTAGAGATCGGCGTGGTAGCGGCCTCGAATTTT. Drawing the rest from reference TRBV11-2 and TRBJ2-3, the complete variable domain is EAGVAQSPRYKIIEKRQSVAFWCNPISGHATLYWYQQILGQGPKLLIQFQNNGVVDDSQLPKDRFSAERLKGVDSTLKIQPAKLEDSAVYLCASSLEIGVVAASNFGPGTRLTVL.

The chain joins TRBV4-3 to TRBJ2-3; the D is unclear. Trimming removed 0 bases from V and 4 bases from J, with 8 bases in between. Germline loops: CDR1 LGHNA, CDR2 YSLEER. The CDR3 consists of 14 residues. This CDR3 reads CASSQEGRADTQYF. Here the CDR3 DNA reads TGCGCCAGCAGCCAAGAGGGAAGGGCAGATACGCAGTATTTT.

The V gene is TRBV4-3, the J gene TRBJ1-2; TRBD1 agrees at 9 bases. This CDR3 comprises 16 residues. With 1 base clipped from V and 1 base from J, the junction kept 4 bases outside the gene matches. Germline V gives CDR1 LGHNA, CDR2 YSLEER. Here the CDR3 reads CASSQGTGVINYGYTF. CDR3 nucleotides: TGCGCCAGCAGCCAAGGGACAGGGGTAATTAACTATGGCTACACCTTC.

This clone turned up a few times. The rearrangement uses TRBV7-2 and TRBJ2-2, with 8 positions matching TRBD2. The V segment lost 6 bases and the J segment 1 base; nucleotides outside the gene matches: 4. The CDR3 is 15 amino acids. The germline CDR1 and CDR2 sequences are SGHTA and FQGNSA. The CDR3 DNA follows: TGTGCCAGCAGTTCAAGCGGGGGGAACACCGGGGAGCTGTTTTTT. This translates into CASSSSGGNTGELFF. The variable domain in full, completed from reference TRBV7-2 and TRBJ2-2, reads GAGVSQSPSNKVTEKGKDVELRCDPISGHTALYWYRQSLGQGLEFLIYFQGNSAPDKSGLPSDRFSAERTGGSVSTLTIQRTQQEDSAVYLCASSSSGGNTGELFFGEGSRLTVL.

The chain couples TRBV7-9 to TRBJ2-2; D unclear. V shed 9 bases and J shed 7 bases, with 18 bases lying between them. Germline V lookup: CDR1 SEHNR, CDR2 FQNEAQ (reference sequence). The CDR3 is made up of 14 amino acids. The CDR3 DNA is TGTGCCAGTTCGAGGCTCCGGTACGGCGGGGAGCTGTTTTTT. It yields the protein CASSRLRYGGELFF.

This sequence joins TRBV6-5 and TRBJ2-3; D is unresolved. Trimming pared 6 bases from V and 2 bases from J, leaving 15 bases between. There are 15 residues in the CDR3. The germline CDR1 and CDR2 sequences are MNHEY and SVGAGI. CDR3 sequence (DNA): TGTGCCAGCAGAGAAAGCGCCGTCGCCACAGATACGCAGTATTTT. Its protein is CASRESAVATDTQYF.

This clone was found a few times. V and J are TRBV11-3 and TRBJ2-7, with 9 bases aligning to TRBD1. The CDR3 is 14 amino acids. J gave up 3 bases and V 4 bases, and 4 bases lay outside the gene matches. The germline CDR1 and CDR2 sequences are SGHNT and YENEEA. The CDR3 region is CASSSGDRDYEQYF. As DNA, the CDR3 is TGTGCCAGCAGCTCCGGGGACAGGGACTACGAGCAGTACTTC.